Shown below are 27 T cell receptor beta chains from a single sample sequenced in a study of tumor-infiltrating lymphocytes in primary liver carcinoma. The input was around 0.5 ug total RNA; TCR beta cDNA was made from it with a constant-region primer. Construction of TCR beta libraries relied on three successive nested multiplex PCR rounds employing slightly modified ARM-PCR. PCR rounds one and two used TRBV1-TRBV30 forward primers with a C-beta reverse primer for around 11 cycles each. MiXCR was run by TCRdb on the multiplex PCR reads, yielding one entry per CDR3 protein. This table holds about 48,000 distinct CDR3 sequences, roughly 77% found once. Bulk tissue was left unsorted, and RNA and DNA were co-extracted from 20-30 mg of it. The specimen sequenced was liver tumor tissue from sampling region 3. Subset defined: tumor region T3, left-lateral pole. These receptors all come from a middle-aged man with primary liver carcinoma and hepatitis B virus infection.

J is TRBJ2-3 and V is TRBV9, with a tentative D call TRBD2 (5 bases). Per the germline V gene, CDR1 is SGDLS and CDR2 is YYNGEE. The CDR3 covers 14 residues. The CDR3 sequence: CASSVSLGTDTQYF. Here the CDR3 DNA reads TGTGCAAGTAGCGTATCCTTGGGCACAGATACGCAGTATTTT. Full variable domain (outside the CDR3, taken from reference TRBV9 and TRBJ2-3): DSGVTQTPKHLITATGQRVTLRCSPRSGDLSVYWYQQSLDQGLQFLIQYYNGEERAKGNILERFSAQQFPDLHSELNLSSLELGDSALYFCASSVSLGTDTQYFGPGTRLTVL.

In regard to this clonotype: One end of the junction varies from germline; a read error may be responsible. The chain carries TRBV19 and TRBJ2-2; 10 nucleotides line up with TRBD2. The CDR3 spans 19 residues. The germline CDR1 and CDR2 sequences are LNHDA and SQIVND (reference sequence). The CDR3 is CASSLAGLAGATNTGELFF. CDR3 nucleotide sequence: TGTGCCAGTAGTCTGGCGGGGCTAGCGGGAGCTACGAATACCGGGGAGCTGTTTTTT. The whole variable domain, remainder taken from reference TRBV19 and TRBJ2-2, is DGGITQSPKYLFRKEGQNVTLSCEQNLNHDAMYWYRQDPGQGLRLIYYSQIVNDFQKGDIAEGYSVSREKKESFPLTVTSAQKNPTAFYLCASSLAGLAGATNTGELFFGEGSRLTVL.

Remarks on this clonotype: This may arise from a read error, as a much more abundant clone is one base away. As the CDR3 is not closed by the conserved phenylalanine or tryptophan, this likely results from a read error. This chain links TRBV7-9 with TRBJ1-2; 7 positions match TRBD1. The germline gives CDR1 SEHNR, CDR2 FQNEAQ (reference sequence). Losses at the gene ends were 5 bases for V and 10 bases for J; bases not matched to a gene: 4. This CDR3 comprises 11 residues. The CDR3 nucleotides read TGTGCCAGCAGCCGACAGGGTGACTACACCATC. Its translation: CASSRQGDYTI.

The chain is built from TRBV6-5 and TRBJ2-1; perhaps D is TRBD1 or TRBD2 (5 bases each). The length of the CDR3 is 14 residues. Germline-derived CDR1 and CDR2 are MNHEY and SVGAGI. V lost 6 bases, J lost 10 bases, and 19 bases lay in between. This CDR3 reads CASSYTGASREQFF. The DNA for the CDR3 is TGTGCCAGCAGCTACACCGGGGCTAGCAGGGAGCAGTTCTTC.

This clonotype was picked up many times. The rearrangement links TRBV5-1 to TRBJ2-1; 7 positions agree with TRBD2. This CDR3 region has 17 residues. Germline assignment: CDR1 SGHRS and CDR2 YFSETQ. V was pared by 1 base and J by 0 bases, with 7 bases of the junction left unmatched. The CDR3 here is CASSLFSGPSSYNEQFF. As DNA, the CDR3 is TGCGCCAGCAGCTTGTTTAGCGGGCCCAGCTCCTACAATGAGCAGTTCTTC.

The J gene is TRBJ2-7, the V gene TRBV6-1, with unresolved D. Looked up from germline, CDR1 is MNHNS and CDR2 is SASEGT. Trimming shortened V by 4 bases and J by 5 bases, and 9 bases separated the two germline ends. The CDR3 is 12 amino acids. The CDR3 sequence is CASSGPAHEQYV. In DNA form, the CDR3 reads TGTGCCAGCAGTGGGCCCGCCCACGAGCAGTACGTC.

Turning to this clonotype: The junction shows a germline mismatch at one end, possibly a read error. The gene calls are TRBV2 and TRBJ2-2; D gene uncertain. The CDR3 loop spans 13 amino acids. Germline CDR1 is SNHLY and CDR2 is FYNNEI. In DNA, the CDR3 is TGCGCCTGCAGTCCCCGGGACACCGGGGAGCTGTTTTTT. Translation gives CACSPRDTGELFF.

On this clonotype: Sequence at one end of the junction differs from germline and may be a read error. This sequence joins TRBV11-2 and TRBJ2-2, with 9 bases fitting TRBD1. The V gene's germline CDR1 is SGHAT and CDR2 FQNNGV. CDR3 length: 17 amino acids. The CDR3 loop is CASSFDRDRVSTGELSF. In nucleotides, the CDR3 is TGTGCCAGCAGCTTTGATAGGGACAGGGTCAGCACCGGGGAGCTGTCTTTT.

About this clonotype: A clone one base away is much larger, so this may be a read error. The J gene is TRBJ1-1, the V gene TRBV28; 7 nucleotides line up with TRBD1. This CDR3 is built from 15 residues. The V and J ends lost 7 bases and 3 bases, in that order; junction bases with no gene match: 11. Per germline, CDR1 MDHEN and CDR2 SYDVKM. CDR3 bases: TGTGCCAGCAAAGAAGGGGGCAGGACCGACACTGAAGCTTTCTTT. Translated: CASKEGGRTDTEAFF.

There are many counts of this clonotype. This chain joins TRBV10-2 and TRBJ1-1, with 7 bases identical to TRBD1. After removal of 7 bases from V and 6 bases from J, the junction contained 8 bases not matched to a gene. The CDR3 runs to 13 residues. Germline V gene lookup returns CDR1 WSHSY and CDR2 SAAADI. This CDR3 reads CASKKGAIPEAFF. DNA of the CDR3: TGCGCCAGCAAAAAGGGGGCAATCCCTGAAGCTTTCTTT.

The V and J genes are TRBV30 and TRBJ2-3; TRBD2 is a possible D gene (5 bases). The CDR3 runs to 20 residues. CDR1 is GTSNPN, CDR2 SVGIG, per germline (reference sequence). The V end lost 5 bases, the J end lost 4 bases, and 34 bases lay between the germline ends. CDR3 sequence: CAWGPQLGGGLPVSPDTQYF. The CDR3 region has the DNA TGTGCCTGGGGTCCCCAACTGGGTGGCGGGTTGCCCGTTTCCCCAGATACGCAGTATTTT.

On this clonotype itself: Sequence at one end of the junction differs from germline and may be a read error. The chain employs TRBV10-3 and TRBJ2-2; 7 bases are a match to TRBD1. Germline V lookup: CDR1 ENHRY, CDR2 SYGVKD. There are 14 residues in the CDR3. This CDR3 is CAITGDRLTWELFF. CDR3 DNA sequence: TGTGCCATCACCGGGGACAGACTCACCTGGGAGCTATTTTTT.

The genes are TRBV11-2 and TRBJ2-7; 9 bases agree with TRBD1. This CDR3 has 18 amino acids. CDR1 and CDR2 from the germline V gene are SGHAT and FQNNGV. V was clipped by 2 bases and J by 1 base; unmatched bases: 12. The CDR3 region is CASSLIDIGTGHSYEQYF. For the CDR3, the DNA is TGTGCCAGCAGCTTAATAGACATAGGGACAGGGCATTCCTACGAGCAGTACTTC.

Details on this clonotype: Since a much larger clone is just one base distant, this may be a read error. The V and J genes are TRBV7-9 and TRBJ2-1; the match to TRBD2 covers 13 bases. Germline V gene data show CDR1 as SEHNR and CDR2 as FQNEAQ (reference sequence). The CDR3 consists of 15 residues. CDR3 region: CASSQGLAGSNERFF. The CDR3 DNA reads as TGTGCCAGCAGCCAGGGACTAGCGGGGAGCAATGAGCGGTTCTTC.

A remark on this clonotype: A read error may be the cause here, since a much bigger clone is one base away. The chain uses TRBV5-1 and TRBJ2-7; TRBD2 matches 7 bases. Germline V gene lookup returns CDR1 SGHRS and CDR2 YFSETQ. The CDR3 spans 16 residues. CDR3 amino acids: CASSLSPSGTSYKQYF. The DNA for the CDR3 is TGCGCCAGCAGCTTGTCTCCCAGCGGGACCTCCTACAAGCAGTACTTC. Together with reference TRBV5-1 and TRBJ2-7, the CDR3 gives the full variable domain: KAGVTQTPRYLIKTRGQQVTLSCSPISGHRSVSWYQQTPGQGLQFLFEYFSETQRNKGNFPGRFSGRQFSNSRSEMNVSTLELGDSALYLCASSLSPSGTSYKQYFGPGTRLTVT.

Many counts were recorded for this clonotype. The chain combines TRBV7-9 with TRBJ2-3; D is possibly TRBD2 (5 bases). This CDR3 is built from 13 residues. The V end was cut by 3 bases, the J end by 6 bases, with 10 bases between. Germline V gives CDR1 SEHNR, CDR2 FQNEAQ (reference sequence). CDR3 DNA sequence: TGTGCCAGCAGCTTTTTTGAGGGTGATACGCAGTATTTT. Residues: CASSFFEGDTQYF.

In this sample, this clonotype turned up once. The V and J genes are TRBV11-2 and TRBJ2-7, with 8 bases aligning to TRBD2. The CDR3 totals 15 residues. Germline V gene sequence: CDR1 SGHAT, CDR2 FQNNGV. Trimming removed 11 bases from V and 3 bases from J; junction bases left unmatched: 15. The CDR3 DNA is TGTGCCGGCAACCAATATTCGGGAGGGGACTACGAGCAGTACTTC. It specifies CAGNQYSGGDYEQYF. The full variable domain, in which reference TRBV11-2 and TRBJ2-7 provide the parts outside the CDR3, is EAGVAQSPRYKIIEKRQSVAFWCNPISGHATLYWYQQILGQGPKLLIQFQNNGVVDDSQLPKDRFSAERLKGVDSTLKIQPAKLEDSAVYLCAGNQYSGGDYEQYFGPGTRLTVT.

As regards this clonotype: The CDR3 end shows no conserved phenylalanine or tryptophan, and so a read error is likely. The chain recombines TRBV7-8 with TRBJ2-7, with 13 bases lining up with TRBD2. Losses at the gene ends were 9 bases for V and 3 bases for J; bases not matched to a gene: 11. CDR1 SGHVS and CDR2 FQNEAQ come from the germline V gene. The CDR3 has 16 residues. The CDR3 here is CASSGLAGVSFYEQYS. CDR3 nucleotides: TGTGCCAGTAGTGGACTAGCGGGAGTGTCTTTCTACGAGCAGTACTCC.

As concerns this clonotype: An end of the junction differs from the germline gene, which may be a read error. The genes are TRBV7-7 and TRBJ2-1, with TRBD2 as a possible D gene (6 bases). The germline V gene has CDR1 SSHAT and CDR2 FNYEAQ (reference sequence). The CDR3 covers 17 residues. The CDR3 here is CASSLTKVGRTYNEQFF. CDR3 DNA sequence: TGTGCTAGCAGCCTAACCAAGGTCGGGAGAACCTACAATGAGCAGTTCTTC.

This clonotype was counted many times. CDR3 amino acids: CASSSLNREPTDTQYF. The DNA for the CDR3 is TGTGCCAGCAGCTCCTTGAACAGAGAACCCACAGATACGCAGTATTTT. The J gene is TRBJ2-3, the V gene TRBV28; D is unclear. V dropped 6 bases and J dropped 2 bases, with 18 bases sitting between them. The germline V gene has CDR1 MDHEN and CDR2 SYDVKM. The CDR3 totals 16 residues.

As to this clonotype: Its ends do not fully match the called genes, so a read error is possible. The V call is TRBV29-1, the J call TRBJ2-7; 8 nucleotides align to TRBD2. Germline assignment: CDR1 SQVTM and CDR2 ANQGSEA. This CDR3 region has 15 residues. CDR3 sequence: CSVSSAGGAFHEQYF. CDR3 nucleotide sequence: TGCAGCGTTTCGAGCGCGGGAGGTGCCTTCCACGAACAGTACTTC.

Notes on this clonotype: At one end, the junction sequence differs from germline, possibly due to a read error. The DNA of the CDR3 is TGCGCCTGCAGTGTGGCGCGGGGATGGAACACCGTGGAGCTGTTTTTT. It translates to CACSVARGWNTVELFF. The V and J genes are TRBV10-2 and TRBJ2-2; D might be TRBD2 (6 bases). The CDR3 is made up of 16 amino acids. Germline CDR1 reads WSHSY; CDR2 reads SAAADI.

This clonotype turned up a few times. A much larger clone lies a single base off, so this may be a read error. The chain recombines TRBV5-1 with TRBJ2-5; no clear D gene. Germline lookup yields CDR1 SGHRS and CDR2 YFSETQ. The CDR3 is made up of 13 amino acids. CDR3: CPSSLQDKETQYF. CDR3 sequence (DNA): TGCCCCAGCAGCTTGCAAGATAAAGAGACCCAGTACTTC.

This clonotype was detected ten times or more. The chain employs TRBV6-5 and TRBJ2-6; perhaps TRBD1 as D (5 bases). CDR1 and CDR2 (germline): MNHEY, SVGAGI. This CDR3 region has 16 residues. V was shortened by 8 bases and J by 0 bases, with 14 bases between the two germline ends. The CDR3 coding sequence is TGTGCCAGCGGGGCAGGTCCTGACTCTGGGGCCAACGTCCTGACTTTC. This sequence encodes CASGAGPDSGANVLTF.

The V call is TRBV7-9, the J call TRBJ2-2; maybe TRBD2 (6 bases). Germline assignment: CDR1 SEHNR and CDR2 FQNEAQ (reference sequence). The CDR3 contains 17 residues. The V and J ends lost 11 bases and 1 base respectively, with 23 bases between them. CDR3 in amino acids: CAGTQDLGEVNTGELFF. In DNA form, the CDR3 reads TGTGCCGGCACGCAGGACCTGGGGGAGGTGAACACCGGGGAGCTGTTTTTT.

Turning to this clonotype: One junction end disagrees with the germline gene, perhaps due to a read error. This chain uses TRBV4-1 with TRBJ1-3; D ambiguous. In germline, CDR1 is MGHRA, CDR2 YSYEKL. There are 15 residues in the CDR3. CDR3 in amino acids: CVSSSLPGITNIIYF. The CDR3 bases are TGCGTCAGCAGCTCGCTTCCGGGAATTACAAACATCATATATTTT.

This clonotype was detected many times. This chain joins TRBV10-1 and TRBJ2-7; D is unresolved. Germline V gene sequence: CDR1 WNHNN, CDR2 SYGVQD (reference sequence). The CDR3 is 12 amino acids. The V end lost 2 bases, the J end lost 6 bases, and 8 bases lay between the germline ends. CDR3 nucleotides: TGCGCCAGCAGTGAGAATGGTGGCGAGCAGTACTTC. It yields the protein CASSENGGEQYF.